The 27 T cell receptor beta chains in this list originate from one sample, sequenced in a study of cytomegalovirus exposure and HLA in healthy donors. PCR was performed using 60 Vbeta and 13 Jbeta primers. Produced via immunoSEQ multiplex PCR; TCRdb's table is partial and in-frame only. The table shows tens of thousands of clones, with less than 80% occurring only once. Source material: PBMCs. These receptors were taken from a woman aged 45-60 years in good health and CMV-seropositive.

The chain combines TRBV11-1 with TRBJ1-2; 12 bases match TRBD1. The CDR3 spans 18 residues. Germline V gene sequence: CDR1 SGHAT, CDR2 FQDESV (reference sequence). The junction had 10 bases not matched to a gene; V was cut back by 2 bases and J by 3 bases. The CDR3 loop reads CASSLWDRGPKDHYGYTF. CDR3 DNA: TGTGCCAGCAGCTTATGGGACAGGGGGCCAAAAGATCACTATGGCTACACCTTC.

The table lists this clone with a few counts. V and J are TRBV2 and TRBJ2-5, with a weak D call TRBD1 (6 bases). Gene TRBJ2-7 matches the end of the DNA better, so the J call may be wrong. Germline V lookup: CDR1 SNHLY, CDR2 FYNNEI. The CDR3 spans 12 residues. The CDR3 region is CASGGMSYEQYF. The CDR3 bases are TGTGCCAGCGGGGGCATGTCCTACGAGCAGTACTTC.

With respect to this clone: Additional DNA sequences in this sample encode the identical CDR3. The chain joins TRBV28 to TRBJ1-1; D possibly corresponds to TRBD1 (5 bases). The CDR3 totals 14 residues. V was clipped by 5 bases and J by 0 bases, with 10 bases between them. In germline, CDR1 is MDHEN, CDR2 SYDVKM. The CDR3 nucleotides read TGTGCCAGCAGTCTGACAGCGATGAACACTGAAGCTTTCTTT. This encodes CASSLTAMNTEAFF.

Only one count was recorded for this clone. The rearrangement joins TRBV6-5 to TRBJ2-2; no reliable D call. This CDR3 has 13 amino acids. Germline V gene sequence: CDR1 MNHEY, CDR2 SVGAGI. With 6 bases removed from V and 7 bases from J, the gap between germline ends came to 12 bases. In DNA form, the CDR3 reads TGTGCCAGCAGGCTGGAGCTTGGCGGGGAGCTGTTTTTT. Its translation: CASRLELGGELFF.

The chain recombines TRBV28 with TRBJ2-7; the D is unclear. Trimming removed 4 bases at V and 9 bases at J, with 13 bases between. This CDR3 comprises 12 residues. Germline lookup yields CDR1 MDHEN and CDR2 SYDVKM. CDR3 protein: CASSYPTRGQYF. The CDR3 nucleotides read TGTGCCAGCAGTTACCCTACGCGAGGGCAGTACTTC.

This clone was picked up a small number of times. The rearrangement uses TRBV7-2 and TRBJ1-1; D remains ambiguous. V shed 3 bases and J shed 1 base, with 9 bases lying between them. The CDR3 consists of 14 residues. Germline CDR1 and CDR2: SGHTA and FQGNSA. The CDR3 loop is CASSLTGGNTEAFF. The CDR3 DNA reads as TGTGCCAGCAGCTTGACTGGAGGGAACACTGAAGCTTTCTTT.

This chain connects TRBV30 to TRBJ2-1; D possibly corresponds to TRBD1 (5 bases). The CDR3 length is 15 residues. Germline lookup yields CDR1 GTSNPN and CDR2 SVGIG (reference sequence). The V end lost 3 bases, the J end lost 4 bases, and 16 bases lay between the germline ends. The CDR3 DNA reads TGTGCCTGGAGCGCGGACACTGAAGATTACAATGAGCAGTTCTTC. Its translation is CAWSADTEDYNEQFF.

The chain carries TRBV7-2 and TRBJ2-7, with D perhaps TRBD1 (6 bases). The V gene lost 8 bases and the J gene lost 1 base, with 12 bases spanning the gap. CDR3 length equals 13 residues. Germline CDR1 reads SGHTA; CDR2 reads FQGNSA. The CDR3 here is CASSFDRSYEQYF. The CDR3 region has the DNA TGTGCCAGCTCCTTCGACAGGTCCTACGAGCAGTACTTC.

The chain is built from TRBV5-4 and TRBJ1-2; D possibly corresponds to TRBD1 (6 bases). Germline values: CDR1 SGHNT, CDR2 YYREEE (reference sequence). The CDR3 totals 14 residues. Trimming took 3 bases from V and 3 from J, leaving 12 bases between them. CDR3 residues: CASSSIPGDYGYTF. The CDR3 nucleotides are TGTGCCAGCAGCTCAATACCAGGGGACTATGGCTACACCTTC.

This clone was seen a single time. The genes are TRBV19 and TRBJ1-4; 7 nucleotides match TRBD1. With V trimmed by 8 bases and J by 7 bases, 7 bases remained unmatched. Germline V gene data show CDR1 as LNHDA and CDR2 as SQIVND (reference sequence). CDR3 size: 13 residues. DNA of the CDR3: TGTGCCAGTCTCGACAGGGAATCTGAAAAACTGTTTTTT. Amino acid sequence: CASLDRESEKLFF.

The sample holds one count of this clone. V and J are TRBV5-6 and TRBJ1-1; D is uncertain. Germline loops: CDR1 SGHDT, CDR2 YYEEEE. V shed 4 bases and J shed 0 bases, with 7 bases lying between them. This CDR3 comprises 13 residues. The CDR3 loop is CASSAGMNTEAFF. The CDR3 nucleotides are TGTGCCAGCAGCGCAGGTATGAACACTGAAGCTTTCTTT. Combining the CDR3 with reference TRBV5-6 and TRBJ1-1 gives the whole variable domain DAGVTQSPTHLIKTRGQQVTLRCSPKSGHDTVSWYQQALGQGPQFIFQYYEEEERQRGNFPDRFSGHQFPNYSSELNVNALLLGDSALYLCASSAGMNTEAFFGQGTRLTVV.

Regarding this clone: At one boundary the junction diverges from the germline segment, which might be a read error. The chain employs TRBV19 and TRBJ1-2; 8 nucleotides agree with TRBD1. In germline, CDR1 is LNHDA, CDR2 SQIVND (reference sequence). The CDR3 sequence is 11 residues long. The CDR3 sequence is CGTGFVYGYTF. The CDR3 DNA is TGCGGGACAGGTTTCGTCTATGGCTACACCTTC.

This clone was counted a single time. The V and J genes are TRBV28 and TRBJ2-1; D possibly corresponds to TRBD2 (6 bases). The CDR3 has 15 residues. Germline values: CDR1 MDHEN, CDR2 SYDVKM. The V end lost 4 bases, the J end lost 5 bases, and 15 bases lay between the germline ends. The CDR3: CASSWRGRTDNEQFF. The CDR3 DNA sequence: TGTGCCAGCAGTTGGAGGGGCAGAACCGACAATGAGCAGTTCTTC.

This chain links TRBV7-2 with TRBJ2-5; 7 bases line up with TRBD1. The DNA end lines up better with TRBJ2-7; the J call may be wrong. This CDR3 is built from 14 residues. Germline values: CDR1 SGHTA, CDR2 FQGNSA. In DNA, the CDR3 is TGTGCCAGCAGCTTTCCGGGACAGATCTACGAGCAGTACTTC. This encodes CASSFPGQIYEQYF.

In its sample, this clone was seen once. V gene TRBV7-9 combines with J gene TRBJ1-6; perhaps TRBD1 as D (5 bases). Germline values: CDR1 SEHNR, CDR2 FQNEAQ (reference sequence). The length of the CDR3 is 13 residues. V was shortened by 5 bases and J by 8 bases, with 10 bases between the two germline ends. The CDR3 loop reads CASSRGADSPLHF. CDR3 DNA: TGTGCCAGCAGCAGGGGCGCGGATTCACCCCTCCACTTT. Full variable domain (missing parts from reference TRBV7-9 and TRBJ1-6): DTGVSQNPRHKITKRGQNVTFRCDPISEHNRLYWYRQTLGQGPEFLTYFQNEAQLEKSRLLSDRFSAERPKGSFSTLEIQRTEQGDSAMYLCASSRGADSPLHFGNGTRLTVT.

The V gene is TRBV9, the J gene TRBJ2-5, with D hard to call. This CDR3 has 13 residues. Germline loops: CDR1 SGDLS, CDR2 YYNGEE. The germline V and J ends were trimmed by 3 bases and 2 bases, with 8 bases remaining between them. This CDR3 reads CASSADIQETQYF. Written as DNA, the CDR3 is TGTGCCAGCAGCGCAGACATACAAGAGACCCAGTACTTC. Full variable domain (outside the CDR3, taken from reference TRBV9 and TRBJ2-5): DSGVTQTPKHLITATGQRVTLRCSPRSGDLSVYWYQQSLDQGLQFLIQYYNGEERAKGNILERFSAQQFPDLHSELNLSSLELGDSALYFCASSADIQETQYFGPGTRLLVL.

This chain links TRBV2 with TRBJ1-1; 12 bases fit TRBD1. V lost 11 bases and J lost 7; bases outside the gene matches: 8. CDR1 and CDR2 (germline): SNHLY, FYNNEI. The CDR3 is made up of 13 amino acids. The CDR3: CAGAGTGGGEAFF. The CDR3 nucleotides read TGTGCCGGCGCCGGGACAGGGGGCGGTGAAGCTTTCTTT.

V is TRBV5-1 and J is TRBJ1-3; 7 nucleotides align to TRBD1. V trimming: 7 bases; J trimming: 0 bases; junction bases outside the gene matches: 1. Germline V gene data show CDR1 as SGHRS and CDR2 as YFSETQ. This CDR3 has 13 residues. CDR3 loop: CASRDSSGNTIYF. In DNA form, the CDR3 reads TGCGCCAGCCGGGACAGCTCTGGAAACACCATATATTTT.

The chain is built from TRBV2 and TRBJ2-2; 8 bases agree with TRBD1. From germline, CDR1 is SNHLY and CDR2 FYNNEI. V lost 6 bases and J lost 1; bases outside the gene matches: 4. The CDR3 consists of 15 residues. The CDR3 DNA reads TGTGCCAGCAGCCGTGGACAGGGGAACACCGGGGAGCTGTTTTTT. Its protein product is CASSRGQGNTGELFF.

This sequence joins TRBV5-5 and TRBJ1-4; 10 nucleotides agree with TRBD1. CDR3 length equals 15 residues. Germline CDR1 reads SGHKS; CDR2 reads YYEKEE (reference sequence). J gave up 8 bases and V 0 bases, and 4 bases lay outside the gene matches. DNA of the CDR3: TGTGCCAGCAGCTTGGGTGGACAGGGGGGAGAAAAACTGTTTTTT. Translation: CASSLGGQGGEKLFF.

This rearrangement joins TRBV27 to TRBJ2-1; 8 bases are a match to TRBD1. Germline trimming cut 5 bases from V and 7 bases from J; bases unmatched to any gene: 16. The CDR3 has 17 amino acids. Germline V CDR1 and CDR2: MNHEY, SMNVEV (reference sequence). CDR3 in amino acids: CASSPYPGQVGDNEQFF. The CDR3 coding sequence is TGTGCCAGCAGTCCCTACCCGGGACAGGTTGGCGATAATGAGCAGTTCTTC.

V is TRBV5-4 and J is TRBJ2-7, with a weak D call TRBD2 (6 bases). CDR3 length: 13 amino acids. With 4 bases removed from V and 3 bases from J, the gap between germline ends came to 11 bases. Germline V CDR1 and CDR2: SGHNT, YYREEE (reference sequence). The CDR3 protein is CASSGGKYYEQYF. The DNA for the CDR3 is TGTGCCAGCAGCGGCGGGAAGTACTACGAGCAGTACTTC.

The chain recombines TRBV15 with TRBJ1-1, with a tentative D call TRBD1 (5 bases). The germline V gene encodes CDR1 LNHNV and CDR2 YYDKDF (reference sequence). The V end lost 0 bases, the J end lost 2 bases, and 10 bases lay between the germline ends. CDR3 length: 15 amino acids. Written as DNA, the CDR3 is TGTGCCACCAGCAGAGATCGACAGATCAACACTGAAGCTTTCTTT. Translation gives CATSRDRQINTEAFF.

The genes are TRBV5-4 and TRBJ2-3, with 14 bases aligning to TRBD2. Trimming took 4 bases from V and 1 from J; bases not matched to a gene: 5. Germline V gene sequence: CDR1 SGHNT, CDR2 YYREEE (reference sequence). The CDR3 extends over 17 amino acids. For the CDR3, the DNA is TGTGCCAGCAGCAAGGGACTAGCGGGGGCCCGCACAGATACGCAGTATTTT. Protein sequence: CASSKGLAGARTDTQYF.

The chain links TRBV28 to TRBJ2-2, with 7 nucleotides matching TRBD2. V shed 7 bases, J shed 1 base, and the junction held 6 bases outside the gene matches. The CDR3 is 15 residues long. The germline V gene has CDR1 MDHEN and CDR2 SYDVKM. The CDR3 coding sequence is TGTGCCAGCAACTCGGGACTACTGAACACCGGGGAGCTGTTTTTT. Translated, it gives CASNSGLLNTGELFF.

The V and J genes are TRBV9 and TRBJ2-2; D is possibly TRBD1 (6 bases). Trimming cost V 6 bases and J 3 bases, with 12 bases left between them. The CDR3 has 14 residues. CDR1 SGDLS and CDR2 YYNGEE come from the germline V gene. The CDR3 DNA reads TGTGCCAGCAACCGCAGGGGAGACACCGGGGAGCTGTTTTTT. This sequence encodes CASNRRGDTGELFF.

The rearrangement uses TRBV27 and TRBJ2-2; D call uncertain. CDR1 and CDR2 from the germline V gene are MNHEY and SMNVEV (reference sequence). This CDR3 region has 12 residues. Trimming took off 3 bases at V and 5 bases at J, with 4 bases between the two ends. The CDR3 protein is CASSFNTGELFF. The DNA of the CDR3 is TGTGCCAGCAGTTTCAATACCGGGGAGCTGTTTTTT.